This TCR beta chain was observed in a study of control samples from healthy donors and cancer patients. Sequencing was performed with immunoSEQ multiplex PCR; in TCRdb, only in-frame clones are kept and a portion is missing. The sample carries approximately 170,000 clones, around 90% recorded once. The TCR comes from a woman aged 45-65 years in good health. The sample comprised blood.

The CDR3, as DNA: TGTGCCACCAGTGATTTCCGGGACAGGGGCGATACGCAGTATTTT. Its translation: CATSDFRDRGDTQYF. The chain uses TRBV24-1 and TRBJ2-3; 10 nucleotides match TRBD1. Germline V gene data show CDR1 as KGHDR and CDR2 as SFDVKD. This CDR3 comprises 15 residues. Trimming at V came to 1 base and at J to 6 bases, leaving 3 bases not matched to a gene.